This TCR beta chain comes out of a study of Ad26.COV2.S vaccination and SARS-CoV-2 variants. Here immunoSEQ multiplex PCR was the method, and the copy in TCRdb shows in-frame clones only, minus some. Of 380,000 or so clones listed, about 88% are singletons. Treatment indicated: around 19 received Ad26.COV2.S at low or high dose, single or two shots; roughly 5 received placebo; per-sample allocation not given. Samples analyzed were those drawn on day 63 after the first vaccine or placebo injection. Sequences were derived from peripheral blood, sampled in a trial of Ad26.COV2.S vaccine versus placebo. The sequence was obtained from a person aged 18-60 years who received the Ad26.COV2.S COVID-19 vaccine or a placebo.

The CDR3 DNA sequence: TGTGCCAGCAGCCAAGTGGACGGAAGAAACACCATATATTTT. Protein sequence: CASSQVDGRNTIYF. The chain links TRBV3-1 (or the pseudogene TRBV3-2) to TRBJ1-3; D call uncertain. From germline, CDR1 is LGHDT and CDR2 YNNKEL (reference sequence). CDR3 length: 14 residues. The V end was cut by 1 base, the J end by 5 bases, with 9 bases between.